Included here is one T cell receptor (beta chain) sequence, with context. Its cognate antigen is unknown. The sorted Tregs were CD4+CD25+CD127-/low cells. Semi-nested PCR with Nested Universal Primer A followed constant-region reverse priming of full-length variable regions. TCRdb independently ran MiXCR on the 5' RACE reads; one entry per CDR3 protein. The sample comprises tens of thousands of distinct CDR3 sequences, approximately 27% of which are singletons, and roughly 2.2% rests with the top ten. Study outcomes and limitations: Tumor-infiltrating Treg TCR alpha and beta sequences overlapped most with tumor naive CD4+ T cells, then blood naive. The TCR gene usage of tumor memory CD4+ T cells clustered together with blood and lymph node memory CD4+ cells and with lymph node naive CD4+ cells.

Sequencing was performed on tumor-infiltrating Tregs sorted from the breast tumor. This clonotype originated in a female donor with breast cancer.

The CDR3 DNA follows: TGCAGCGCGGGACAGGAAAGGTACGAGCAGTACTTC. Residues: CSAGQERYEQYF. V gene TRBV29-1 combines with J gene TRBJ2-7; TRBD1 agrees at 8 bases. V gave up 7 bases and J gave up 4 bases; unmatched junction bases: 6. This CDR3 is 12 amino acids long. The germline V gene has CDR1 SQVTM and CDR2 ANQGSEA.